These T cell receptor beta chains were read from a single sample in a study of blood T cell repertoires in COVID-19. Data came from immunoSEQ multiplex PCR; TCRdb stores just in-frame clones and leaves some out. Of 150,000 to 200,000 clones listed, 70% to 90% are singletons. Material: peripheral blood. The source is a man between 65 and 85 years old with active or convalescent COVID-19. The CDR3 runs from the conserved cysteine through the conserved F or W. The D gene is left open where the match is weak. Size is stated for part of the rows, as once, few or many counts, or as a class when the clone is expanded.

V gene: TRBV7-9; D gene: NA; clone size: NA; J gene: TRBJ1-2; CDR3 protein: CASSLAGAGAGYTF; CDR3 DNA: TGTGCCAGCAGCTTAGCTGGGGCAGGGGCCGGCTACACCTTC
V gene: TRBV12-3/TRBV12-4; D gene: NA; clone size: NA; J gene: TRBJ1-2; CDR3 protein: CASTKELHLGYTF; CDR3 DNA: TGTGCCAGCACTAAGGAACTACATCTCGGCTACACCTTC
V gene: TRBV5-6; D gene: NA; clone size: few; J gene: TRBJ2-6; CDR3 protein: CASSLLTGYRPGANVLTF; CDR3 DNA: TGTGCCAGCAGCTTACTAACGGGATACCGTCCTGGGGCCAACGTCCTGACTTTC
V gene: TRBV4-1; D gene: NA; clone size: NA; J gene: TRBJ2-1; CDR3 protein: CASSPLGTHREQFF; CDR3 DNA: TGCGCCAGCAGCCCTCTAGGGACTCACCGTGAGCAGTTCTTC
V gene: TRBV5-1; D gene: TRBD2; clone size: NA; J gene: TRBJ2-7; CDR3 protein: CASSLISGGNYEQYF; CDR3 DNA: TGCGCCAGCAGCTTGATTAGCGGGGGAAACTACGAGCAGTACTTC
V gene: TRBV5-6; D gene: TRBD2; clone size: NA; J gene: TRBJ2-1; CDR3 protein: CASSLGLAGNNEQFF; CDR3 DNA: TGTGCCAGCAGCTTGGGACTAGCGGGGAACAATGAGCAGTTCTTC
V gene: TRBV21-1; D gene: NA; clone size: NA; J gene: TRBJ2-2; CDR3 protein: CASSKRLGVLIFGELFF; CDR3 DNA: TGTGCCAGCAGCAAACGGCTGGGAGTGCTAATTTTCGGGGAGCTGTTTTTT
V gene: TRBV7-9; D gene: TRBD1; clone size: NA; J gene: TRBJ1-4; CDR3 protein: CASSNGDRINEKLFF; CDR3 DNA: TGTGCCAGCAGCAATGGGGACAGGATTAATGAAAAACTGTTTTTT
V gene: TRBV19; D gene: TRBD1; clone size: NA; J gene: TRBJ1-3; CDR3 protein: CASSRDRSSGNTIYF; CDR3 DNA: TGTGCCAGTAGTCGGGACAGGAGCTCTGGAAACACCATATATTTT
V gene: TRBV5-1; D gene: NA; clone size: once; J gene: TRBJ2-7; CDR3 protein: CASSLVGGRSRQYF; CDR3 DNA: TGCGCCAGCAGCTTGGTCGGGGGGCGAAGCCGGCAGTACTTC
V gene: TRBV13; D gene: TRBD1; clone size: NA; J gene: TRBJ1-1; CDR3 protein: CASSARDRDGAFF; CDR3 DNA: TGTGCCAGCAGCGCCCGGGACAGGGATGGGGCTTTCTTT
V gene: TRBV3-1/TRBV3-2; D gene: TRBD1; clone size: NA; J gene: TRBJ1-4; CDR3 protein: CASLGTGVEKLFF; CDR3 DNA: TGTGCCAGCCTGGGGACAGGGGTAGAAAAACTGTTTTTT
V gene: TRBV7-8; D gene: TRBD2; clone size: NA; J gene: TRBJ2-1; CDR3 protein: CASSLGKGTSGDYEQFF; CDR3 DNA: TGTGCCAGCAGCTTAGGGAAGGGGACTAGCGGGGATTATGAGCAGTTCTTC
V gene: TRBV6-2/TRBV6-3; D gene: TRBD2; clone size: NA; J gene: TRBJ2-7; CDR3 protein: CASSSRLAGTAYEQYF; CDR3 DNA: TGTGCCAGCAGTTCTCGACTAGCGGGGACTGCCTACGAGCAGTACTTC
V gene: TRBV6-1; D gene: NA; clone size: NA; J gene: TRBJ2-3; CDR3 protein: CASSELASDTQYF; CDR3 DNA: TGTGCCAGCAGTGAATTAGCGTCAGATACGCAGTATTTT
V gene: TRBV12-3/TRBV12-4; D gene: NA; clone size: NA; J gene: TRBJ1-1; CDR3 protein: CASSSGVGTEAFF; CDR3 DNA: TGTGCCAGCAGTTCAGGGGTCGGGACTGAAGCTTTCTTT
V gene: TRBV28; D gene: NA; clone size: NA; J gene: TRBJ1-1; CDR3 protein: CASSLAGQNTEAFF; CDR3 DNA: TGTGCCAGCAGTTTGGCAGGACAGAACACTGAAGCTTTCTTT
V gene: TRBV28; D gene: TRBD1; clone size: NA; J gene: TRBJ2-7; CDR3 protein: CASSTQGAVYEQYF; CDR3 DNA: TGTGCCAGCAGTACTCAGGGGGCCGTCTACGAGCAGTACTTC
V gene: TRBV6-4; D gene: NA; clone size: NA; J gene: TRBJ1-6; CDR3 protein: CASSQGQRNSPLHF; CDR3 DNA: TGTGCCAGCAGCCAAGGACAGCGAAATTCACCCCTCCACTTT
V gene: TRBV28; D gene: NA; clone size: NA; J gene: TRBJ1-1; CDR3 protein: CASRKQGRTEAFF; CDR3 DNA: TGTGCCAGCAGGAAACAGGGACGCACTGAAGCTTTCTTT
V gene: TRBV7-2; D gene: TRBD1; clone size: few; J gene: TRBJ2-3; CDR3 protein: CASSLVGQGSDTQYF; CDR3 DNA: TGTGCCAGCAGCTTAGTGGGACAGGGTTCAGATACGCAGTATTTT
V gene: TRBV27; D gene: NA; clone size: few; J gene: TRBJ2-2; CDR3 protein: CASRPSGAGELFF; CDR3 DNA: TGTGCCAGCCGCCCCTCCGGGGCCGGGGAGCTGTTTTTT
V gene: TRBV2; D gene: TRBD2; clone size: NA; J gene: TRBJ2-5; CDR3 protein: CASSELAGGWETQYF; CDR3 DNA: TGTGCCAGCAGTGAGTTAGCGGGGGGTTGGGAGACCCAGTACTTC
V gene: TRBV12-3/TRBV12-4; D gene: NA; clone size: NA; J gene: TRBJ2-7; CDR3 protein: CASSFSGYEQYF; CDR3 DNA: TGTGCCAGCAGTTTCTCGGGATACGAGCAGTACTTC
V gene: TRBV5-4; D gene: TRBD1; clone size: NA; J gene: TRBJ1-2; CDR3 protein: CASSIQGRRGYTF; CDR3 DNA: TGTGCCAGCTCAATACAGGGGAGACGCGGCTACACCTTC
V gene: TRBV28; D gene: TRBD2; clone size: once; J gene: TRBJ2-1; CDR3 protein: CASSEQLAGGDNEQFF; CDR3 DNA: TGTGCCAGCAGTGAACAACTAGCGGGAGGGGACAATGAGCAGTTCTTC
V gene: TRBV7-7; D gene: TRBD2; clone size: NA; J gene: TRBJ2-1; CDR3 protein: CASSPLAGGRMGNEQFF; CDR3 DNA: TGTGCCAGCAGCCCTCTAGCGGGAGGGCGCATGGGCAATGAGCAGTTCTTC
V gene: TRBV5-1; D gene: NA; clone size: NA; J gene: TRBJ1-1; CDR3 protein: CASSRSNGRAGTEAFF; CDR3 DNA: TGCGCCAGCAGCCGAAGTAATGGACGGGCGGGCACTGAAGCTTTCTTT
V gene: TRBV29-1; D gene: TRBD1; clone size: NA; J gene: TRBJ1-6; CDR3 protein: CSVRTGRNSPLHF; CDR3 DNA: TGCAGCGTCCGGACAGGGCGTAATTCACCCCTCCACTTT
V gene: TRBV2; D gene: TRBD1; clone size: NA; J gene: TRBJ1-1; CDR3 protein: CASTGQGAEAFF; CDR3 DNA: TGTGCCAGCACGGGACAGGGGGCCGAAGCTTTCTTT
V gene: TRBV30; D gene: NA; clone size: NA; J gene: TRBJ1-2; CDR3 protein: CAWSEQFVGYTF; CDR3 DNA: TGTGCCTGGAGTGAACAATTCGTCGGCTACACCTTC
V gene: TRBV27; D gene: NA; clone size: NA; J gene: TRBJ2-1; CDR3 protein: CASSTGPYNEQFF; CDR3 DNA: TGTGCCAGCAGTACAGGACCCTACAATGAGCAGTTCTTC
V gene: TRBV9; D gene: NA; clone size: NA; J gene: TRBJ1-6; CDR3 protein: CASSSRGRPNSPLHF; CDR3 DNA: TGTGCCAGCAGCTCCCGAGGGAGACCCAATTCACCCCTCCACTTT
V gene: TRBV4-1; D gene: TRBD1; clone size: few; J gene: TRBJ1-2; CDR3 protein: CASSQAETDRGLNYGYTF; CDR3 DNA: TGCGCCAGCAGCCAAGCTGAGACCGACAGGGGGCTTAACTATGGCTACACCTTC
V gene: TRBV3-1/TRBV3-2; D gene: NA; clone size: NA; J gene: TRBJ1-3; CDR3 protein: CASSHNILSGNTIYF; CDR3 DNA: TGTGCCAGCAGCCACAACATTCTCTCTGGAAACACCATATATTTT
V gene: TRBV7-2; D gene: NA; clone size: NA; J gene: TRBJ2-5; CDR3 protein: CASSHQETQYF; CDR3 DNA: TGTGCCAGCAGCCATCAAGAGACCCAGTACTTC
V gene: TRBV6-2/TRBV6-3; D gene: NA; clone size: NA; J gene: TRBJ1-5; CDR3 protein: CASSPGEFGINQPQHF; CDR3 DNA: TGTGCCAGCAGCCCCGGGGAGTTCGGGATCAATCAGCCCCAGCATTTT
V gene: TRBV20-1; D gene: TRBD2; clone size: NA; J gene: TRBJ2-7; CDR3 protein: CSASRLAGGREQYF; CDR3 DNA: TGCAGTGCTAGTAGACTAGCGGGGGGGAGGGAGCAGTACTTC
V gene: TRBV7-2; D gene: TRBD1; clone size: NA; J gene: TRBJ1-2; CDR3 protein: CASSLGGTGYGYTF; CDR3 DNA: TGTGCCAGCAGCTTAGGTGGGACAGGCTATGGCTACACCTTC
V gene: TRBV20-1; D gene: NA; clone size: NA; J gene: TRBJ1-2; CDR3 protein: CRGPGYTF; CDR3 DNA: TGCAGGGGCCCGGGCTACACCTTC
V gene: TRBV27; D gene: NA; clone size: NA; J gene: TRBJ2-7; CDR3 protein: CASAPFHGGLPYEQYF; CDR3 DNA: TGTGCCAGCGCCCCGTTTCACGGGGGTCTTCCCTACGAGCAGTACTTC
V gene: TRBV6-1; D gene: NA; clone size: NA; J gene: TRBJ2-7; CDR3 protein: CASSEGRAKGEQYF; CDR3 DNA: TGTGCCAGTAGTGAAGGCAGGGCCAAAGGCGAGCAGTACTTC
V gene: TRBV19; D gene: NA; clone size: few; J gene: TRBJ2-7; CDR3 protein: CASSGGLTGGPYEQYF; CDR3 DNA: TGTGCCAGTAGTGGGGGACTGACTGGAGGTCCCTACGAGCAGTACTTC
V gene: TRBV28; D gene: TRBD1; clone size: NA; J gene: TRBJ2-2; CDR3 protein: CATTGLDGELFF; CDR3 DNA: TGTGCCACGACAGGGCTCGACGGGGAGCTGTTTTTT
V gene: TRBV19; D gene: NA; clone size: NA; J gene: TRBJ2-1; CDR3 protein: CASSDVVGQVNEQFF; CDR3 DNA: TGTGCCAGTAGCGATGTTGTGGGGCAGGTCAATGAGCAGTTCTTC
V gene: TRBV6-2/TRBV6-3; D gene: TRBD2; clone size: NA; J gene: TRBJ2-5; CDR3 protein: CASSYTLAGVRETQYF; CDR3 DNA: TGTGCCAGCAGTTACACATTAGCGGGGGTACGGGAGACCCAGTACTTC
V gene: TRBV4-3; D gene: NA; clone size: NA; J gene: TRBJ2-1; CDR3 protein: CASSQDRDNNEQFF; CDR3 DNA: TGCGCCAGCAGCCAAGATAGGGACAACAATGAGCAGTTCTTC
V gene: TRBV9; D gene: TRBD2; clone size: NA; J gene: TRBJ2-1; CDR3 protein: CASSVTGLAGEEQFF; CDR3 DNA: TGTGCCAGCAGCGTAACGGGACTAGCGGGAGAGGAGCAGTTCTTC
V gene: TRBV6-2/TRBV6-3; D gene: TRBD1; clone size: NA; J gene: TRBJ1-6; CDR3 protein: CASSYGGQGNSPLHF; CDR3 DNA: TGTGCCAGCAGTTACGGCGGACAGGGAAATTCACCCCTCCACTTT
V gene: TRBV29-1; D gene: TRBD1; clone size: NA; J gene: TRBJ1-5; CDR3 protein: CSVAGQGYQPQHF; CDR3 DNA: TGCAGCGTTGCGGGACAGGGTTATCAGCCCCAGCATTTT
V gene: TRBV5-1; D gene: TRBD1; clone size: NA; J gene: TRBJ2-1; CDR3 protein: CASSLDRGKQFF; CDR3 DNA: TGCGCCAGCAGCTTAGACAGGGGTAAGCAGTTCTTC